This T cell receptor (beta chain) was recovered during a study of identifying expanded T cells in peripheral blood. With V trimmed by 7 bases and J by 1 base, 15 bases remained unmatched. Looked up from germline, CDR1 is MDHEN and CDR2 is SYDVKM. CDR3 length: 20 residues. Clones were read by immunoSEQ multiplex PCR, and TCRdb kept only the in-frame ones, dropping some. Of around 68,000 clones listed, around 87% are singletons. V gene TRBV28 combines with J gene TRBJ2-6, with TRBD1 identical over 11 bases. Sequenced sample: blood. The origin of this receptor is a person aged 18-70 years in good health. The CDR3 protein is CASIPRGTGGPPSGANVLTF. The CDR3 DNA reads as TGTGCCAGCATCCCGAGGGGGACAGGGGGTCCCCCATCTGGGGCCAACGTCCTGACTTTC.